A single sample is the source of the 21 T cell receptor beta chains below, sequenced in a study of molecular identifiers for immune sequencing clone quantification. TCRdb re-called the PCR reads through MiXCR, storing one row per CDR3 protein. Of about 640,000 distinct CDR3 sequences listed, 15% to 20% are singletons. Sequenced sample: naive CD8+ T cells from blood, with Jurkat cell RNA spiked in. The subset: FACS-sorted CD8+CD4-CCR7+CD45RA+ naive T cells. These receptors were collected from a human donor in good health. Some libraries in this study had Jurkat cell RNA spiked in.

This clonotype was counted at least ten times. The chain joins TRBV29-1 to TRBJ2-6; D is unresolved. This CDR3 has 14 amino acids. Trimming stripped 4 bases from V and 0 bases from J, with 7 bases between. Germline CDR1 reads SQVTM; CDR2 reads ANQGSEA. The CDR3 DNA reads TGCAGCGTTGTTACGGACTCTGGGGCCAACGTCCTGACTTTC. Amino acid sequence: CSVVTDSGANVLTF.

This clonotype occurred many times. CDR3 coding DNA: TGTGCCAGCAGCTTAACGGCACAGGGGATTCAGTACTTC. This sequence encodes CASSLTAQGIQYF. The J gene is TRBJ2-4, the V gene TRBV7-9, with 7 bases fitting TRBD1. V shed 2 bases, J shed 10 bases, and the junction held 5 bases outside the gene matches. The V gene's germline CDR1 is SEHNR and CDR2 FQNEAQ (reference sequence). The CDR3 extends over 13 amino acids.

This clonotype was detected many times. This chain connects TRBV20-1 to TRBJ1-2; TRBD1 matches at 7 bases. Germline CDR1 and CDR2: DFQATT and SNEGSKA (reference sequence). V dropped 0 bases and J dropped 4; count of bases not matched to a gene: 2. The CDR3 loop spans 13 amino acids. The CDR3 nucleotides are TGCAGTGCTAGAGAACAGGGGTTCTATGGCTACACCTTC. Translation gives CSAREQGFYGYTF.

This clonotype has a count of ten or more. The J gene is TRBJ2-1, the V gene TRBV6-2 or TRBV6-3; D possibly corresponds to TRBD1 (6 bases). CDR1 and CDR2 from the germline V gene are MNHEY and SVGEGT. V lost 10 bases and J 4 bases, leaving 17 bases between the germline ends. The CDR3 runs to 14 residues. This chain's CDR3 is CAIAPDRRYNEQFF. Here the CDR3 DNA reads TGTGCCATCGCCCCGGACAGAAGGTACAATGAGCAGTTCTTC.

The table lists this clonotype with many counts. V and J are TRBV20-1 and TRBJ2-2, with a possible D match to TRBD2 (6 bases). V lost 0 bases to trimming and J lost 7 bases, with 15 bases between them. Germline V gene sequence: CDR1 DFQATT, CDR2 SNEGSKA (reference sequence). The CDR3 totals 15 residues. This chain's CDR3 is CSARDRLRGGGELFF. CDR3 nucleotides: TGCAGTGCTAGAGATCGTTTAAGGGGAGGCGGGGAGCTGTTTTTT.

About this clonotype: Being one base from a much bigger clone, this may be a read error. The chain recombines TRBV6-1 with TRBJ1-5, with a weak D call TRBD1 (5 bases). The germline V gene has CDR1 MNHNS and CDR2 SASEGT. The CDR3 consists of 13 residues. The CDR3 DNA is TGTGCCGGCAGTGGCGGGACCGATCAGCCCCAGCATTTT. Residues: CAGSGGTDQPQHF.

To note about this clonotype: Given a much more abundant clone one base away, this may be a read error. The V and J genes are TRBV5-1 and TRBJ2-3; 11 nucleotides agree with TRBD2. CDR1 SGHRS and CDR2 YFSETQ come from the germline V gene. There are 14 residues in the CDR3. J lost 5 bases, V lost 4 bases, and 3 bases had no gene match. The CDR3 reads CASSNSGGEDTQYF. The CDR3 DNA reads as TGCGCCAGCAGCAATAGCGGGGGGGAAGATACGCAGTATTTT.

Ten or more counts support this clonotype. V gene TRBV6-2 or TRBV6-3 combines with J gene TRBJ2-5, with D possibly TRBD2 on 5 matching bases. Trimming shortened V by 5 bases and J by 2 bases, and 21 bases separated the two germline ends. Germline loops: CDR1 MNHEY, CDR2 SVGEGT. This CDR3 has 17 amino acids. DNA of the CDR3: TGTGCCAGCAGTAGGAACCGGCGGGCTTTGGATCAAGAGACCCAGTACTTC. It encodes CASSRNRRALDQETQYF.

With regard to this clonotype: No conserved phenylalanine or tryptophan ends this CDR3, so it is likely a read error. The chain employs TRBV15 and TRBJ2-3; perhaps TRBD2 as D (6 bases). Germline CDR1 is LNHNV and CDR2 is YYDKDF (reference sequence). With 0 bases removed from V and 6 bases from J, the gap between germline ends came to 13 bases. The CDR3 totals 15 residues. CDR3 sequence reads: CATSRDLAGTDTQYS. CDR3 sequence (DNA): TGTGCCACCAGCAGAGATCTCGCGGGGACGGATACGCAGTATTCT.

The sample holds a few counts of this clonotype. The rearrangement joins TRBV2 to TRBJ2-2; the match to TRBD2 covers 16 bases. The germline V gene has CDR1 SNHLY and CDR2 FYNNEI. Germline trimming cut 3 bases from V and 6 bases from J; bases unmatched to any gene: 7. The CDR3 is 18 amino acids. CDR3 sequence: CASSDGTSGRAGAGELFF. The DNA for the CDR3 is TGTGCCAGCAGTGACGGGACTAGCGGGAGGGCCGGAGCCGGGGAGCTGTTTTTT.

This clonotype was found many times. V usage is TRBV9 and J usage is TRBJ2-7; tentative D call: TRBD1 (5 bases). The CDR3 runs 14 residues. Per the germline V gene, CDR1 is SGDLS and CDR2 is YYNGEE. The V gene lost 2 bases and the J gene lost 5 bases, with 14 bases spanning the gap. DNA for the CDR3: TGTGCCAGCAGCGTTAAAGGGGCCGCCGACGAGCAGTACTTC. Translation gives CASSVKGAADEQYF.

The sample holds many counts of this clonotype. V is TRBV5-1 and J is TRBJ2-5; D perhaps matches TRBD1 (5 bases). Per the germline V gene, CDR1 is SGHRS and CDR2 is YFSETQ. The V and J ends lost 9 bases and 3 bases respectively, with 15 bases between them. The length of the CDR3 is 13 residues. CDR3 amino acids: CATRQKQEETQYF. CDR3 DNA: TGCGCCACGCGACAGAAACAGGAAGAGACCCAGTACTTC.

A note on this clonotype: Just one base apart from a much larger clone, this may be a read error. The rearrangement uses TRBV25-1 and TRBJ2-7; 8 nucleotides align to TRBD1. This CDR3 spans 15 amino acids. CDR1 is MGHDK, CDR2 SYGVNS, per germline. The CDR3 spells CASSETGGFSCEQYF. DNA of the CDR3: TGTGCCAGCAGTGAAACAGGGGGGTTCTCCTGCGAGCAGTACTTC.

V and J are TRBV7-6 and TRBJ2-5, with 9 bases fitting TRBD1. The V gene end was trimmed by 1 base and the J gene end by 3 bases; junction bases not matched to a gene: 24. Germline assignment: CDR1 SGHVS and CDR2 FNYEAQ. There are 22 residues in the CDR3. CDR3 sequence (DNA): TGTGCCAGCAGCTTAGATGGTCCCAGTAACATTGTGGGGACAGGGTTAGAAGAGACCCAGTACTTC. This encodes CASSLDGPSNIVGTGLEETQYF.

This clonotype occurred many times. This chain uses TRBV15 with TRBJ1-1, with a weak D call TRBD1 (5 bases). The V and J ends lost 2 bases and 6 bases respectively, with 19 bases between them. CDR1 is LNHNV and CDR2 is YYDKDF in the germline V gene (reference sequence). CDR3 size: 16 residues. CDR3 residues: CATSRFSRDSVAEAFF. CDR3 DNA: TGTGCCACCAGCAGATTCTCACGGGACTCTGTGGCTGAAGCTTTCTTT.

The chain employs TRBV19 and TRBJ2-7; 7 bases align to TRBD1. The CDR3 is made up of 14 amino acids. Per the germline V gene, CDR1 is LNHDA and CDR2 is SQIVND (reference sequence). The J segment lost 1 base and the V segment lost 4 bases, leaving 4 bases of the junction unmatched. In DNA form, the CDR3 reads TGTGCCAGTAGTAAGGGGGACAGATCCTACGAGCAGTACTTC. This translates into CASSKGDRSYEQYF. Full variable domain (missing parts from reference TRBV19 and TRBJ2-7): DGGITQSPKYLFRKEGQNVTLSCEQNLNHDAMYWYRQDPGQGLRLIYYSQIVNDFQKGDIAEGYSVSREKKESFPLTVTSAQKNPTAFYLCASSKGDRSYEQYFGPGTRLTVT.

The sample holds many counts of this clonotype. The chain carries TRBV19 and TRBJ1-1; D is ambiguous. Germline V gene data show CDR1 as LNHDA and CDR2 as SQIVND (reference sequence). Trimming shortened V by 2 bases and J by 2 bases, and 6 bases separated the two germline ends. The CDR3 consists of 13 residues. CDR3 coding DNA: TGTGCCAGTAGTATATGGGTAAACACTGAAGCTTTCTTT. It codes for CASSIWVNTEAFF.

The table lists this clonotype with many counts. J is TRBJ1-1 and V is TRBV6-5, with TRBD1 matching over 7 bases. The length of the CDR3 is 15 residues. CDR1 MNHEY and CDR2 SVGAGI come from the germline V gene. V shed 7 bases and J 1 base; nucleotides not matched to a gene: 9. The CDR3 nucleotides read TGTGCCAGCAAAGTCACAGGGGCGGCGAACACTGAAGCTTTCTTT. Amino acids: CASKVTGAANTEAFF.

This clonotype was seen repeatedly, ten times or more. The chain joins TRBV12-3 or TRBV12-4 to TRBJ2-3; TRBD1 or TRBD2 may be the D gene (6 bases each). The CDR3 has 17 residues. V dropped 0 bases and J dropped 1 base, with 14 bases sitting between them. Here the CDR3 DNA reads TGTGCCAGCAGTTTAGCGCAGGAGGGGGTGGGCACAGATACGCAGTATTTT. This encodes CASSLAQEGVGTDTQYF.

Comments on this clonotype: One junction end disagrees with the germline gene, perhaps due to a read error. The chain is built from TRBV5-1 and TRBJ2-1, with a tentative D call TRBD1 (6 bases). The CDR3 contains 14 residues. Germline CDR1 and CDR2: SGHRS and YFSETQ. The CDR3 nucleotides are TGCGCCAGCAGCCAGGACAGCGGTTTCAATGAGCAGGTCTTC. Translation: CASSQDSGFNEQVF. The full variable domain, rest sourced from reference TRBV5-1 and TRBJ2-1, is KAGVTQTPRYLIKTRGQQVTLSCSPISGHRSVSWYQQTPGQGLQFLFEYFSETQRNKGNFPGRFSGRQFSNSRSEMNVSTLELGDSALYLCASSQDSGFNEQVFGPGTRLTVL.

Worth noting for this clonotype: A clone one base away is much larger, so this may be a read error. V usage is TRBV30 and J usage is TRBJ2-3, with 11 bases aligning to TRBD2. The trim removed 2 bases at V and 8 bases at J, leaving 9 bases unmatched. The V gene's germline CDR1 is GTSNPN and CDR2 SVGIG (reference sequence). The CDR3 is 15 residues long. CDR3 in DNA: TGTGCCTGGAGTCTTTTAGCGGGAGGGTCAGGTACGCAGTATTTT. Amino acids: CAWSLLAGGSGTQYF.